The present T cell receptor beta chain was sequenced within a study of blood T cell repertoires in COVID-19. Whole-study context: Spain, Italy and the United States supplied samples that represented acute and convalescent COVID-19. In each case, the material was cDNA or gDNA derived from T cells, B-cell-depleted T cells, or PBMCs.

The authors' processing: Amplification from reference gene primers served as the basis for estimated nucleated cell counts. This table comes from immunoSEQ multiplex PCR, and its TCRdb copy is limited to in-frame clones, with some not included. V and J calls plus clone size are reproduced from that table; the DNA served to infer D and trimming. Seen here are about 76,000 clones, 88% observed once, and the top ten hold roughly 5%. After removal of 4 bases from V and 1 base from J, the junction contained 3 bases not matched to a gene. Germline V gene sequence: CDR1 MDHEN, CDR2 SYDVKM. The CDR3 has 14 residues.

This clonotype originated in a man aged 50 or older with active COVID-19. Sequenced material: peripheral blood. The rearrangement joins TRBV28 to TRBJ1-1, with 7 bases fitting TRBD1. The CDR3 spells CASSSRGWNTEAFF. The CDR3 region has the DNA TGTGCCAGCAGTTCCAGGGGGTGGAACACTGAAGCTTTCTTT.